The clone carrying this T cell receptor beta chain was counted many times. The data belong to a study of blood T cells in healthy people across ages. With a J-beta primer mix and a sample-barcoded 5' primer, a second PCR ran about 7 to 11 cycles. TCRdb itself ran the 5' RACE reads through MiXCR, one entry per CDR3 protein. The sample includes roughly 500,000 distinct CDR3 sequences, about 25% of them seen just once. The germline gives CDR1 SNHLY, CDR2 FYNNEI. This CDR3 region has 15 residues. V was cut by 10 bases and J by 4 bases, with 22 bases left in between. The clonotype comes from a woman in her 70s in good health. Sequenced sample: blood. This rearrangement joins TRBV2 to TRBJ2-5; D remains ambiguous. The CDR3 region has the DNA TGTGCCACCACCCCCCAAATAGGATCGGGAGAGACCCAGTACTTC. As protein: CATTPQIGSGETQYF.